The clone carrying this T cell receptor beta chain was recorded at least ten times. There are 13 residues in the CDR3. Germline values: CDR1 MGHRA, CDR2 YSYEKL. Trimming stripped 11 bases from V and 1 base from J, with 14 bases between. The source of the sample is a study of blood T cell repertoires in COVID-19. Profiling relied on immunoSEQ multiplex PCR, and the TCRdb table lists in-frame clones only, not all of them. The sample records 70,000 or so clones, roughly four fifths being singletons. The receptor's source is a man in his 60s with COVID-19, enrolled during active disease. Input material: peripheral blood. The V call is TRBV4-1, the J call TRBJ1-1, with D perhaps matching TRBD1 (6 bases). The CDR3 DNA reads as TGCGCCGCGGGGGGCGGGCAGAACACTGAAGCTTTCTTT. Protein product: CAAGGGQNTEAFF.